This T cell receptor beta chain emerged from a study of spatial heterogeneity in lung cancer. Study as a whole: Each distinct TCR and UMI combination averaged more than ten appearances in raw reads. Study outcomes and limitations: Resection saw ubiquitous expanded tumor TCRs appear in blood more than follow-up did.

A distinct unique molecular identifier was carried by each TCR cDNA molecule. Via MiXCR, TCRdb re-called the 5' RACE reads, giving one row per CDR3 protein. The repertoire consists of roughly 100,000 distinct CDR3 sequences, with approximately 8.2% occurring once and the leading ten covering 6% to 7.5%. V was pared by 8 bases and J by 6 bases, with 16 bases between. CDR1 is LNHDA, CDR2 SQIVND, per germline (reference sequence). The CDR3 is made up of 13 amino acids. This clonotype was seen repeatedly, ten times or more. Its target is unknown. Described time point: sample taken at primary tumor resection. Whole RNA came from tumor, nontumor lung or frozen PBMC and was sequenced without being sorted. Patients with untreated early-stage non-small cell lung cancer, numbering 72, were the donors.

V is TRBV19 and J is TRBJ1-1; D remains unclear. The source is a male donor with early-stage non-small cell lung cancer. The sample in question was PBMCs, obtained at surgery. Here the CDR3 DNA reads TGTGCCAGTCGGAACGAAGCATCCTCTGAAGCTTTCTTT. This translates into CASRNEASSEAFF.